This T cell receptor (beta chain) derives from a study of T cells in Graves' hyperthyroidism and ophthalmopathy. The CDR3 regions of TCR beta were amplified from RNA transcripts. RT-PCR in the first round (using the HTBI primer set) targeted the TCR CDR3. TCRdb used MiXCR to reprocess the multiplex PCR reads, holding one entry per CDR3 protein. The sample yields 550,000 to 650,000 distinct CDR3 sequences, around 14% seen once. CDR1 and CDR2 (germline): KGHSH, LQKENI. The V gene end was trimmed by 3 bases and the J gene end by 7 bases; junction bases not matched to a gene: 12. The CDR3 loop spans 16 amino acids. This clonotype was counted at least ten times.

This receptor was taken from a woman in her twenties or thirties with Graves' hyperthyroidism that later progressed to Graves' ophthalmopathy. The chain has TRBV18 and TRBJ1-5; TRBD1 matches at 7 bases. Sequencing used blood. Here the CDR3 DNA reads TGTGCCAGCTCACCGGGGCCCTACAGGGGTGAGCAGCCCCAGCATTTT. Translation: CASSPGPYRGEQPQHF.